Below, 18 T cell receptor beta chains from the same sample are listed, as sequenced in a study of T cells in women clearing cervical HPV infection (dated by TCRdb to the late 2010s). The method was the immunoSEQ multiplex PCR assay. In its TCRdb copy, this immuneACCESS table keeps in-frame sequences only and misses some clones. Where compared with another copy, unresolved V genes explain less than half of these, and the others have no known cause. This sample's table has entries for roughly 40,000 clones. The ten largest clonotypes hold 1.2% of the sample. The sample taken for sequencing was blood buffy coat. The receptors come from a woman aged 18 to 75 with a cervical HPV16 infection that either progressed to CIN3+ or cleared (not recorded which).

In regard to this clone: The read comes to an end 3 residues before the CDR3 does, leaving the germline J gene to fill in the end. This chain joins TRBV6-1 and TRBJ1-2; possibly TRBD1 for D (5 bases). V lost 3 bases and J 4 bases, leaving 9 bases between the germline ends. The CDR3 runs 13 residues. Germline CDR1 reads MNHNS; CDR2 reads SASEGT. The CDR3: CASSEEGLYGYTF. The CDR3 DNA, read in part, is TGTGCCAGCAGTGAGGAGGGACTCTATGGC.

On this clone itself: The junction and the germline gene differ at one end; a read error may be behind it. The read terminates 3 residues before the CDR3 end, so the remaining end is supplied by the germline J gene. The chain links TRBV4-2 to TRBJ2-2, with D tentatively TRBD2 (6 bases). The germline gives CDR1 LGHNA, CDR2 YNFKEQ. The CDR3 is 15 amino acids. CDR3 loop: CASSQGSGWSGELFF. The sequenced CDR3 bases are TGCGCCAGCAGCCAAGGGAGCGGGTGGTCCGGGGAG.

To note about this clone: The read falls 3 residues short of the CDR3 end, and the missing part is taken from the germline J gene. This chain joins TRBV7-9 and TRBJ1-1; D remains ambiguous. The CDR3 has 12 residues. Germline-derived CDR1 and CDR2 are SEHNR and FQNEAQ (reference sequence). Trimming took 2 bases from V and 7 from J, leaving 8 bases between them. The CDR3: CASSLIDIEAFF. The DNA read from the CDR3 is TGTGCCAGCAGCTTAATTGACATTGAA.

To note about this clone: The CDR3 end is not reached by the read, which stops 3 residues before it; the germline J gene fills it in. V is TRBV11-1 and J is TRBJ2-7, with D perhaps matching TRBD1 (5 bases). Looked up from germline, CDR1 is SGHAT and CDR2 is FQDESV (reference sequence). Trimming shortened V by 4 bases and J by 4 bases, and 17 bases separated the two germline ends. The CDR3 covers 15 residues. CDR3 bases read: TGTGCCAGCAGCTCGACCTACAGGTCCACGTACGAG. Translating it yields CASSSTYRSTYE. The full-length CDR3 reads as CASSSTYRSTYEQYF.

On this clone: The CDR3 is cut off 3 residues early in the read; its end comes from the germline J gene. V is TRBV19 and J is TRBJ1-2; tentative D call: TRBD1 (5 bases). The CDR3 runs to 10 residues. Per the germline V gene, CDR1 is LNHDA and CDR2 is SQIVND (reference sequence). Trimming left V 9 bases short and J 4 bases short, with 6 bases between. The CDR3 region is CASGGYGYTF. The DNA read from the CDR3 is TGTGCCAGCGGGGGCTATGGC.

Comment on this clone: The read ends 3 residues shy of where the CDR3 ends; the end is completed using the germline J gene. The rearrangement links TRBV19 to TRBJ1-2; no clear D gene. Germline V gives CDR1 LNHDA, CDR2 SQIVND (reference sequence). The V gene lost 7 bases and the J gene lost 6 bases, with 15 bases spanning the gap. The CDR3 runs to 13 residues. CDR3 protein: CASTGQWINGYTF. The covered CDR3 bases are TGTGCCAGTACAGGCCAGTGGATAAATGGC. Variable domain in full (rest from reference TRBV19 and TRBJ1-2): DGGITQSPKYLFRKEGQNVTLSCEQNLNHDAMYWYRQDPGQGLRLIYYSQIVNDFQKGDIAEGYSVSREKKESFPLTVTSAQKNPTAFYLCASTGQWINGYTFGSGTRLTVV.

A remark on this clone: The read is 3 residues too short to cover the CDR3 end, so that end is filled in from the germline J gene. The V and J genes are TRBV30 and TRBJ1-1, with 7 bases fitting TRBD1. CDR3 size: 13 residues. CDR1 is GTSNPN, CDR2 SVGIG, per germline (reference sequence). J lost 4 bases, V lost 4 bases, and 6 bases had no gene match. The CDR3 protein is CAWTRGRGTEAFF. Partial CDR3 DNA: TGTGCCTGGACTAGGGGGCGCGGCACTGAA.

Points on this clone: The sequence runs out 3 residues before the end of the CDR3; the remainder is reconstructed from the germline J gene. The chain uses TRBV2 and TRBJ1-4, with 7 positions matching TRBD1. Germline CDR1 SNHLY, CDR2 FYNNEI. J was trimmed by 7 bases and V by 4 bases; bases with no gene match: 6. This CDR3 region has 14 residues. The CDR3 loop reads CASSGQGGSEKLFF. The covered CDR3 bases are TGTGCCAGCAGTGGACAGGGTGGTAGTGAAAAA. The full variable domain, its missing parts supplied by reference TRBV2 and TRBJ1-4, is EPEVTQTPSHQVTQMGQEVILRCVPISNHLYFYWYRQILGQKVEFLVSFYNNEISEKSEIFDDQFSVERPDGSNFTLKIRSTKLEDSAMYFCASSGQGGSEKLFFGSGTQLSVL.

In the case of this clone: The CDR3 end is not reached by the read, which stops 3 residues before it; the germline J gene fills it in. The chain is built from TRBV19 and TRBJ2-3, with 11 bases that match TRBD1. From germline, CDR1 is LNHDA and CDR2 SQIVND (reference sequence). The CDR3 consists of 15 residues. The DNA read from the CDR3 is TGTGCCAGTAGTGATGGGACAGGGGGACAAGAGGCG. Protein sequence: CASSDGTGGQEA. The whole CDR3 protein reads CASSDGTGGQEAQYF.

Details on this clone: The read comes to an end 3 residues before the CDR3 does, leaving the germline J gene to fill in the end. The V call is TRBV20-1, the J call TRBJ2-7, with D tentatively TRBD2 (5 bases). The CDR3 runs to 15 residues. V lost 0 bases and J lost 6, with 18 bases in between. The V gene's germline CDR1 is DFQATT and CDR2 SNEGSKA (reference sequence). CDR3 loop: CSARDRGTRSGEQYF. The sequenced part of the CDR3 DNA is TGCAGTGCTAGAGATCGGGGAACACGATCTGGCGAG.

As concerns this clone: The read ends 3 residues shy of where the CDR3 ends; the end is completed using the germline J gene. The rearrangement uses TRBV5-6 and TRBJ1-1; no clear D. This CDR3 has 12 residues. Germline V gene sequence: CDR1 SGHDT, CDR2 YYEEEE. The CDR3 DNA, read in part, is TGTGCCAGCAGCCCCCCGTTCGGGGAA. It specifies CASSPPFGE. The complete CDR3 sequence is CASSPPFGEAFF.

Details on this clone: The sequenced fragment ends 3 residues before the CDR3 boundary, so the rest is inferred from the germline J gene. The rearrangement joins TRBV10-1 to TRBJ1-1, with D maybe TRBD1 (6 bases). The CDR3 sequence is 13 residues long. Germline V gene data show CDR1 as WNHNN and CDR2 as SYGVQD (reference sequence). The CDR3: CASSPGGHLEAFF. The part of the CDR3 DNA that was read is TGCGCCAGCAGTCCGGGGGGGCACCTCGAA.

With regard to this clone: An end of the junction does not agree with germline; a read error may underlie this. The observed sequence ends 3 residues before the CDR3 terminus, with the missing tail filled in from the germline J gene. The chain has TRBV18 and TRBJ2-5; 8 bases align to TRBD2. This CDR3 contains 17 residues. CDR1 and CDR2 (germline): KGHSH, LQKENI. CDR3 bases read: TGTGCCGGCTCCCCACCGAGCGGGAGCTTGACCGGGGAGACC. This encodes CAGSPPSGSLTGET. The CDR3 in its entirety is CAGSPPSGSLTGETQYF.

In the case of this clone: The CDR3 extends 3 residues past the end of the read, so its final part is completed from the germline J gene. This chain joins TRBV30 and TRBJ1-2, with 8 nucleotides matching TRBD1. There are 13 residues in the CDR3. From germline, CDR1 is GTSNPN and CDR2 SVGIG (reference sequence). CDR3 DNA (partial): TGTGCCTGGCAGGGGGCGAATATCTACGAC. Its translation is CAWQGANIYD. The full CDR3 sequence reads CAWQGANIYDYTF.

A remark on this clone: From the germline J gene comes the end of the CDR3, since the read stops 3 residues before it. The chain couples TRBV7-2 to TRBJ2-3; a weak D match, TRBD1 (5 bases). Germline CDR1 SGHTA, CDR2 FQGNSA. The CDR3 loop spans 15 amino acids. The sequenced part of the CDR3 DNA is TGTGCCAGCAGCTCGGTTGGGCAGGGCTATCAGCCG. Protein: CASSSVGQGYQP. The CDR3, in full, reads CASSSVGQGYQPQYF.

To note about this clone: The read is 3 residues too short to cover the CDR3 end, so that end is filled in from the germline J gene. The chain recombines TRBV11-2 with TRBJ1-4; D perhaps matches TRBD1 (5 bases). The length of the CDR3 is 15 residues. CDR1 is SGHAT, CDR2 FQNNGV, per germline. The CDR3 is CASRSLRAGANVLFF. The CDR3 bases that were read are TGTGCCAGCAGATCCCTCAGGGCTGGGGCCAACGTA. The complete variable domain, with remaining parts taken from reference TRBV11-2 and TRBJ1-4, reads EAGVAQSPRYKIIEKRQSVAFWCNPISGHATLYWYQQILGQGPKLLIQFQNNGVVDDSQLPKDRFSAERLKGVDSTLKIQPAKLEDSAVYLCASRSLRAGANVLFFGSGTQLSVL.

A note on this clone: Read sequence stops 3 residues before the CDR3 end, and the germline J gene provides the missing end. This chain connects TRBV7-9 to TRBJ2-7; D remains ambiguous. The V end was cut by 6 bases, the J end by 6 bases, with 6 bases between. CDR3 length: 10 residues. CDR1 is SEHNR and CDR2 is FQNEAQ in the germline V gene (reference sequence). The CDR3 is CASSRSEQYF. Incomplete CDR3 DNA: TGTGCCAGCAGTCGTAGCGAG.

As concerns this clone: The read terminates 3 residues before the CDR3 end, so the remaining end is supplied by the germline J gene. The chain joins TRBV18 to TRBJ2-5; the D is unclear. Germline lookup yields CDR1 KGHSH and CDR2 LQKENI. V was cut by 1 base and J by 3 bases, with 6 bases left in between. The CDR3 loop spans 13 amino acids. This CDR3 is CASSPLAEETQYF. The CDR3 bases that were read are TGTGCCAGCTCACCACTGGCAGAAGAGACC.